This record concerns one T cell receptor beta chain sequence. Its antigen is unknown. Base qualities were left out, and no much larger clone turns up one base away. High-throughput TCR beta sequencing profiled peripheral blood CD8+ and CD4+ T cells from healthy donors, Susac syndrome patients and multiple sclerosis patients. Healthy donors were included as age- and sex-matched controls. Bulk CD8+ and CD4+ T cells were purified by magnetic negative isolation, while CD8+ TEMRA cells were enriched using FACS. Blood was drawn into EDTA tubes, processed within 24 hours, and PBMCs were isolated by density gradient centrifugation. PBMCs intended for TCR sequencing were cryopreserved in liquid nitrogen and thawed later in a water bath at 37 degrees C. The sorted or isolated CD4+, CD8+ and CD8+ TEMRA cells had a purity of 90% or higher. The data belong to a study of CD8 T cells in Susac syndrome (dated by TCRdb to between 2018 and 2020). With respect to the entire study: Repertoire sequencing was used to test whether CD8+ T cell activation and differentiation in Susac syndrome was antigen driven. What the work shows at the level of the full study, not this receptor alone: The number of individuals in the TCR sequencing and HLA analysis was acknowledged as relatively small.

RNA was extracted using the RNeasy kit, and 0.5 to 1 microgram was reverse transcribed with random hexamers. The immunoSEQ multiplex PCR assay, covering 54 Vbeta and 13 Jbeta segments, was used to amplify TCR beta CDR3 regions. To correct PCR amplification bias, a synthetic template baseline was used for both primer optimization and computational correction. As for how the authors treated the data: Only productive sequences were kept, with reads annotated to V, D and J genes according to IMGT and analyzed in immunoSEQ Analyzer. Clonality was calculated as one minus the Shannon entropy normalized by log2 of the number of productive unique sequences. Public and private clones were assessed among the 100 most prevalent clones of each patient and control. Susac-specific clones were defined as absent from healthy and MS cohorts, 1052 published viral clones and other ImmuneACCESS disease sequences. TCRdb passed the public sequencing reads through fastp at Q25 and MiXCR, retaining productive beta sequences. All rows with the same CDR3 protein become a single entry with the most common DNA and genes. Here the V and J calls rest on TCRdb's processing, not on the authors' analysis. The sample has 150,000 to 200,000 distinct CDR3 sequences on record, 90% to 95% of them singletons. The ten largest make up over 0.12% of the sample.

V is reduced by 8 bases and J by 1 base, leaving a spacing of 11 bases between them. The cysteine opens and the phenylalanine closes a CDR3 of 12 amino acids. CDR3 DNA is the only sequence kept; it has 36 bases, read in frame from the first base. The germline V gene specifies SQVTM as CDR1 and ANQGSEA as CDR2. Input material: CD4+ T cells from PBMCs. The clonotype was recovered from a human donor in good health. Rearrangement joined TRBV29-1 to TRBJ2-5; there is no confident call for the D gene. The encoded CDR3 is CSCGNSQETQYF. The DNA is as follows: TGCAGCTGTGGGAACAGCCAAGAGACCCAGTACTTC. The full variable domain, completed from the reference TRBV29-1 and TRBJ2-5 proteins outside the CDR3, reads SAVISQKPSRDICQRGTSLTIQCQVDSQVTMMFWYRQQPGQSLTLIATANQGSEATYESGFVIDKFPISRPNLTFSTLTVSNMSPEDSSIYLCSCGNSQETQYFGPGTRLLVL.